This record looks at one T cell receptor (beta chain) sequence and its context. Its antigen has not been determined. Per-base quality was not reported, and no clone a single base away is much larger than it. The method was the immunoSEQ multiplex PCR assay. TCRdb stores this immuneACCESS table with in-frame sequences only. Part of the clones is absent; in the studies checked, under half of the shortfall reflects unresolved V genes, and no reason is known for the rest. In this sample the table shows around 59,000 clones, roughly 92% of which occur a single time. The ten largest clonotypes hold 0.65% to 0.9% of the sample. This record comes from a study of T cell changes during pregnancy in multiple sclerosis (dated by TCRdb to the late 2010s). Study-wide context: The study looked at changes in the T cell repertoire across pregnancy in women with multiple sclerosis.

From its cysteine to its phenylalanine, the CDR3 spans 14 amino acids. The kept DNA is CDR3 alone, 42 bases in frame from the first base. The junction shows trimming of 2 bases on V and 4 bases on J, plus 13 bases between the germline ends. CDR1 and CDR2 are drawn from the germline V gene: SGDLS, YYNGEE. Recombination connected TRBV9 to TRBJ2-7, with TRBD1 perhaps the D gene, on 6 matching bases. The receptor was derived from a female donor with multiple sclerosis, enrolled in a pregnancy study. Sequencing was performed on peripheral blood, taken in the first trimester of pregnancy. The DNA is TGTGCCAGCAGCGTGTCGACAGGACCTTACGAGCAGTACTTC. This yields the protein CASSVSTGPYEQYF.